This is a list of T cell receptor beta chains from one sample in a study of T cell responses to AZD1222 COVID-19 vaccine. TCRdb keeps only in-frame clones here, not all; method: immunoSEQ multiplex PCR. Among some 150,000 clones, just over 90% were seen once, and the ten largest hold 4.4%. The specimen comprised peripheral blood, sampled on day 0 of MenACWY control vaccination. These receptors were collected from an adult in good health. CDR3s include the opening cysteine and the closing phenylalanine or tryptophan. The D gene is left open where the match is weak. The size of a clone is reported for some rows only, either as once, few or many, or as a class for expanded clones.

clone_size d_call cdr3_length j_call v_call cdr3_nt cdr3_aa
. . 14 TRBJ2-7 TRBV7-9 TGTGCCAGCAGCCCGGGTAGCGGCCTCTACGAGCAGTACTTC CASSPGSGLYEQYF
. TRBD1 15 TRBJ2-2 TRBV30 TGTGCCTGGACGGCTGGGGACAGGGTATCCGGGGAGCTGTTTTTT CAWTAGDRVSGELFF
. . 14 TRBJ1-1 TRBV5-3 TGTGCCAGAAGCTTGAACAGGACGAACACTGAAGCTTTCTTT CARSLNRTNTEAFF
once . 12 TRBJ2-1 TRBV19 TGTGCCAGTAGTGTAGGGGGGAGTCAGCAGTTCTTC CASSVGGSQQFF
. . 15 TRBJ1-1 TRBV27 TGTGCCAGCAGTTTATCCTGGGGGGGGAACACTGAAGCTTTCTTT CASSLSWGGNTEAFF
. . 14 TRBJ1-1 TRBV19 TGTGCCAGTAGACAGGCGTATCGCAACACTGAAGCTTTCTTT CASRQAYRNTEAFF
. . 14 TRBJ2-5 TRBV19 TGTGCCAGTAGTATAGGGCGAGACCAAGAGACCCAGTACTTC CASSIGRDQETQYF
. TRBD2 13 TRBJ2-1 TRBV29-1 TGCAGCGTTGACGCGGGAGGGTCTGATGAGCAGTTCTTC CSVDAGGSDEQFF
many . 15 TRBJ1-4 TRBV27 TGTGCCAGCAGTTTCCTCGACAGGATAAATGAAAAACTGTTTTTT CASSFLDRINEKLFF
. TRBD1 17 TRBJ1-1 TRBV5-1 TGCGCCAGCAGCTTGGTTCCCAGGGGGCGATTGGGCACTGAAGCTTTCTTT CASSLVPRGRLGTEAFF
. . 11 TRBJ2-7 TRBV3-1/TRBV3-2 TGTGCCAGCAGCCAAGTTGACGAGCAGTACTTC CASSQVDEQYF
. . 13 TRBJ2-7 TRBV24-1 TGTGCCACCAGTGAGGGGCTGACTTACGAGCAGTACTTC CATSEGLTYEQYF
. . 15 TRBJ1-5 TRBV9 TGTGCCAGCAGCGTAGATTCCGCTTTTAATCAGCCCCAGCATTTT CASSVDSAFNQPQHF
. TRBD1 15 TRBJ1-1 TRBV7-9 TGTGCCAGCAGCCCTGGGACAGGGGGCAGATATGCGGCTTTCTTT CASSPGTGGRYAAFF
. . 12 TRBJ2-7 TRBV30 TGTGCCTGGAGGGACGGTGGATACGAGCAGTACTTC CAWRDGGYEQYF
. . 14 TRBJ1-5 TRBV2 TGTGCCAGCAGTCCCCAGGGAGGAGGACAGCCCCAGCATTTT CASSPQGGGQPQHF
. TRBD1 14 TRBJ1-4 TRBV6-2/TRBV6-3 TGTGCCAGCAGTTCCGGGACAGGGAATGAAAAACTGTTTTTT CASSSGTGNEKLFF
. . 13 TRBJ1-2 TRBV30 TGTGCCTGGAGTGTGCAAGTAAACTATGGCTACACCTTC CAWSVQVNYGYTF
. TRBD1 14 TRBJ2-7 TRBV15 TGTGCCACCAGCAGGTTGGGACAGTCCTACGAGCAGTACTTC CATSRLGQSYEQYF
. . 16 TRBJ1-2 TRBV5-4 TGTGCCAGCAGCGGTCCGGATAGGGGGACGGCCTATGGCTACACCTTC CASSGPDRGTAYGYTF
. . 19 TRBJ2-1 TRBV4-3 TGCGCCAGCAGCCAGAGGGTCGGGGTCGGGGCCACAGGGATGAGTGAGCAGTTCTTC CASSQRVGVGATGMSEQFF
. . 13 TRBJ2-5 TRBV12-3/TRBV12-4 TGTGCCAGCAGTTTGTCTGGGGTGGAGACCCAGTACTTC CASSLSGVETQYF
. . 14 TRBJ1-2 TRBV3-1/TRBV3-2 TGTGCCAGCAGCCCTCAGGGAGGTAACTATGGCTACACCTTC CASSPQGGNYGYTF
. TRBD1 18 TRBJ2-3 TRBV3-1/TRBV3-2 TGTGCCAGCAGCCAAGCAGGGGGTGACTTGCTGATTATACATACGCAGTATTTT CASSQAGGDLLIIHTQYF
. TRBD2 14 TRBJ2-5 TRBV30 TGTGCCTGGAGTGTGGTAGCGGGAGGCGAGACCCAGTACTTC CAWSVVAGGETQYF
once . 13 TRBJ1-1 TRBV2 TGTGCCAGCAGTGCTCAGGGGCTCACTGAAGCTTTCTTT CASSAQGLTEAFF
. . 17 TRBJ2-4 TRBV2 TGTGCCAGCAGTGAAGTAGAGCTAGTATACGCCAAAAACATTCAGTACTTC CASSEVELVYAKNIQYF
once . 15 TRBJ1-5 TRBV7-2 TGTGCCAGCAGCTTATTACATTATAGCAATCAGCCCCAGCATTTT CASSLLHYSNQPQHF
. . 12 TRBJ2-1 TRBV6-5 TGTGCCAGCAGTTATAATACAGGGGAGCAGTTCTTC CASSYNTGEQFF
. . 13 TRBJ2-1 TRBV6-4 TGTGCCAGCAGTGAAGGGTTATACAATGAGCAGTTCTTC CASSEGLYNEQFF
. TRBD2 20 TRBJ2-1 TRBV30 TGTGCCTGGAGTCCCACCAGACTAGCGGGGCTACCCACGCGCTACAATGAGCAGTTCTTC CAWSPTRLAGLPTRYNEQFF
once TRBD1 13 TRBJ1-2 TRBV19 TGTGCCACCTGGGACAGAACAAACTATGGCTACACCTTC CATWDRTNYGYTF
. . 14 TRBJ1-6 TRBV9 TGTGCCAGCAGCGTTCAGCAGTCTAATTCACCCCTCCACTTT CASSVQQSNSPLHF
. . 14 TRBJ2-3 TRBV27 TGTGCCAGCCAAAAGGGAGTGGTAACAGATACGCAGTATTTT CASQKGVVTDTQYF
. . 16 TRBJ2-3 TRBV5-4 TGTGCCAGCAGCTTGGAGAACCAGGGGCCCACAGATACGCAGTATTTT CASSLENQGPTDTQYF
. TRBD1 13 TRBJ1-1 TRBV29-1 TGCAGCGTTACGACAGGGGCGAACACTGAAGCTTTCTTT CSVTTGANTEAFF
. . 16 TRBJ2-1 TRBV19 TGTGCCAGTAGTTCCCTGGACTGGGGGTCCTACAATGAGCAGTTCTTC CASSSLDWGSYNEQFF
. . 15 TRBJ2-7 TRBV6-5 TGTGCCAGCGGAGGCGGTACGGGGGAGCCAAACGAGCAGTACTTC CASGGGTGEPNEQYF
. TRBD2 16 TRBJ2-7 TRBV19 TGTGCCAGTAGTATAATTGGGAGGGGCTTCCCCTACGAGCAGTACTTC CASSIIGRGFPYEQYF
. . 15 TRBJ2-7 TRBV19 TGTGCCAGTAGTATTTGGTCCGGGATCAACTACGAGCAGTACTTC CASSIWSGINYEQYF
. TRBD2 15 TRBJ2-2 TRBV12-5 TGTGCTAGTGCCGGGACTAGCGGGACTGGCGGGGAGCTGTTTTTT CASAGTSGTGGELFF
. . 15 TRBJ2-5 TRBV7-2 TGTGCCAGCAGCTTTGGCCCGCAGACGGGAGAGACCCAGTACTTC CASSFGPQTGETQYF
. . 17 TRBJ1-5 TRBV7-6 TGTGCCAGCAGCTTAAGGGGGGGAGGCGAGAGCAATCAGCCCCAGCATTTT CASSLRGGGESNQPQHF
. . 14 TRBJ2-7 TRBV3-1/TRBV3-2 TGTGCCAGCAGCCAAGTTTCGGGTTCTGGCGAGCAGTACTTC CASSQVSGSGEQYF
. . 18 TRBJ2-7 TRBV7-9 TGTGCCAGCAGCCCGAGGACAGGGCTCGGGAGGGCCCTCCACGAGCAGTACTTC CASSPRTGLGRALHEQYF
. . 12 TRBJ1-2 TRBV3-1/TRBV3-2 TGTGCCAGCAGCCAAGTCAACTATGGCTACACCTTC CASSQVNYGYTF
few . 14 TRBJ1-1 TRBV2 TGTGCCAGCAGTGAAGGTCCCTGGGGCACTGAAGCTTTCTTT CASSEGPWGTEAFF
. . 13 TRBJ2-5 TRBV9 TGTGCCAGCAGCGTAGAAACCCTTGGGACCCAGTACTTC CASSVETLGTQYF
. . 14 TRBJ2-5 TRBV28 TGTGCCAGCAGTTTCGGGTTAGTCCAAGAGACCCAGTACTTC CASSFGLVQETQYF
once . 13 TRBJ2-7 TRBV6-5 TGTGCCAGCAGTTACCGGTCGGGATACGAGCAGTACTTC CASSYRSGYEQYF
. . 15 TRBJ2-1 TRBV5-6 TGTGCCAGCAGCGCACCGGGGGTCTCCTACAATGAGCAGTTCTTC CASSAPGVSYNEQFF
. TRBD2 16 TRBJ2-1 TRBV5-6 TGTGCCAGCAGCTTGGGACTAGCGGACCCCTACAATGAGCAGTTCTTC CASSLGLADPYNEQFF
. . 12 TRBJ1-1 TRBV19 TGTGCCAGTAGTTACCGGGGGACTGAAGCTTTCTTT CASSYRGTEAFF